This is a list of T cell receptor beta chains from one sample in a study of shared clonotypes between healthy human individuals. The data were produced by immunoSEQ multiplex PCR, yet TCRdb's version contains in-frame clones alone and is incomplete. This sample has some 530,000 clones, with over 75% found just once. The sequenced sample consisted of PBMCs. The receptors stem from a woman between 40 and 55 years old in good health. Some clones in this sample may be carry-over from other donors' samples. The CDR3 runs from the conserved cysteine through the conserved F or W. The D gene is left open where the match is weak. Where a row states a size, it is once, few, many or the class of an expanded clone; other rows omit it.

J gene: TRBJ1-1
V gene: TRBV7-9
D gene: TRBD1
clone size: few
CDR3 DNA: TGTGCCAGCAGCTTAGGCCCCAGGGGGTTCACTGAAGCTTTCTTT
CDR3 protein: CASSLGPRGFTEAFF

J gene: TRBJ2-6
V gene: TRBV25-1
D gene: -
clone size: few
CDR3 DNA: TGTGCCAGCCAGACAGGTAGCTCTGGGGCCAACGTCCTGACTTTC
CDR3 protein: CASQTGSSGANVLTF

J gene: TRBJ2-5
V gene: TRBV11-1
D gene: -
clone size: once
CDR3 DNA: TGTGCCAGCAGCTTAGATTTAGTCCAAGAGACCCAGTACTTC
CDR3 protein: CASSLDLVQETQYF

J gene: TRBJ1-1
V gene: TRBV27
D gene: TRBD1
clone size: few
CDR3 DNA: TGTGCCAGCAGTTTACGGGTGGAGGGAACAGGGGAGACTGAAGCTTTCTTT
CDR3 protein: CASSLRVEGTGETEAFF

J gene: TRBJ2-7
V gene: TRBV4-1
D gene: -
clone size: -
CDR3 DNA: TGCGCCAGCAGCCAGCTCCTAAGCATTTCCTACGAGCAGTACTTC
CDR3 protein: CASSQLLSISYEQYF

J gene: TRBJ1-1
V gene: TRBV7-9
D gene: -
clone size: -
CDR3 DNA: TGTGCCAGCAGCTTAGTCAGGTCCCACACTGAAGCTTTCTTT
CDR3 protein: CASSLVRSHTEAFF

J gene: TRBJ2-7
V gene: TRBV5-1
D gene: -
clone size: -
CDR3 DNA: TGCGCCAGCAGCTTGGCCGGGGGACTCCTCTACGAGCAGTACTTC
CDR3 protein: CASSLAGGLLYEQYF

J gene: TRBJ2-7
V gene: TRBV18
D gene: -
clone size: -
CDR3 DNA: TGTGCCAGCTCACCAAGCCGGGAAGCCTACGAGCAGTACTTC
CDR3 protein: CASSPSREAYEQYF

J gene: TRBJ1-4
V gene: TRBV7-2
D gene: -
clone size: -
CDR3 DNA: TGTGCCAGCAGCTTAGCCGGGTCTAATGAAAAACTGTTTTTT
CDR3 protein: CASSLAGSNEKLFF

J gene: TRBJ2-2
V gene: TRBV10-1
D gene: -
clone size: -
CDR3 DNA: TGCGCCAGCAGTGACAGCACCGGGGAGCTGTTTTTT
CDR3 protein: CASSDSTGELFF

J gene: TRBJ2-7
V gene: TRBV7-9
D gene: TRBD1
clone size: -
CDR3 DNA: TGTGCCAGCAGCTCCCGGGGACAGGAGACCCCCTACGAGCAGTACTTC
CDR3 protein: CASSSRGQETPYEQYF

J gene: TRBJ2-2
V gene: TRBV19
D gene: -
clone size: -
CDR3 DNA: TGTGCCAGTAGTATGGGACAGAACACCGGGGAGCTGTTTTTT
CDR3 protein: CASSMGQNTGELFF

J gene: TRBJ2-3
V gene: TRBV27
D gene: TRBD2
clone size: -
CDR3 DNA: TGTGCCAGCAGTCCCGGACTAGCGGGAGTAGGCCCAGATACGCAGTATTTT
CDR3 protein: CASSPGLAGVGPDTQYF

J gene: TRBJ2-7
V gene: TRBV5-1
D gene: -
clone size: -
CDR3 DNA: TGCGCCAGCAGCTTGGCGGACCTTTTTTACTCCTACGAGCAGTACTTC
CDR3 protein: CASSLADLFYSYEQYF

J gene: TRBJ2-6
V gene: TRBV6-1
D gene: -
clone size: few
CDR3 DNA: TGTGCCAGCACCCCCGCCGGGGCCAACGTCCTGACTTTC
CDR3 protein: CASTPAGANVLTF